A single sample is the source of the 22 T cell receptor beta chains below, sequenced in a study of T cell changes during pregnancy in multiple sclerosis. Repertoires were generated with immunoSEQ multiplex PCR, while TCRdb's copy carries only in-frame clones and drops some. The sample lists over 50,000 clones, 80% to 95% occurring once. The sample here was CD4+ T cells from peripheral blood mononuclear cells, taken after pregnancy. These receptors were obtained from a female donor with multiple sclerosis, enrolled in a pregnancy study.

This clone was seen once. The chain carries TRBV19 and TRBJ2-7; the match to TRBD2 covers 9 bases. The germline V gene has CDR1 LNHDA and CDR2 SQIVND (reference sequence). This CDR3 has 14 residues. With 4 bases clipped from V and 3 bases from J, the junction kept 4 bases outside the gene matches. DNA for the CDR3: TGTGCCAGTAGTACTGCGGGAGGGATCTACGAGCAGTACTTC. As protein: CASSTAGGIYEQYF.

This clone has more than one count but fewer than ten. CDR3 sequence (DNA): TGCAGCGTGGCCGGGACAATGAACACTGAAGCTTTCTTT. Protein sequence: CSVAGTMNTEAFF. This sequence joins TRBV29-1 and TRBJ1-1; TRBD1 is a possible D gene (6 bases). Germline CDR1 is SQVTM and CDR2 is ANQGSEA. The CDR3 covers 13 residues. The V gene lost 6 bases and the J gene lost 0 bases, with 11 bases spanning the gap.

CDR3 amino acids: CASSIRTFTGELFF. The CDR3 DNA is TGTGCCAGTAGTATCAGGACTTTCACCGGGGAGCTGTTTTTT. The chain is built from TRBV19 and TRBJ2-2, with a tentative D call TRBD2 (5 bases). Between the trimmed V and J ends, which lost 3 bases and 4 bases, there was a span of 9 bases. The CDR3 runs 14 residues. Germline V gene data show CDR1 as LNHDA and CDR2 as SQIVND (reference sequence).

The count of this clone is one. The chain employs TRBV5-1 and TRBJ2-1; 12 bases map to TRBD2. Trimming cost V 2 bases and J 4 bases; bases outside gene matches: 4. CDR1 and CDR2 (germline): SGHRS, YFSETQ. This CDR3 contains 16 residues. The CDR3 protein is CASSLSTSGRYNEQFF. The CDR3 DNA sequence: TGCGCCAGCAGCTTATCGACTAGCGGGAGATACAATGAGCAGTTCTTC.

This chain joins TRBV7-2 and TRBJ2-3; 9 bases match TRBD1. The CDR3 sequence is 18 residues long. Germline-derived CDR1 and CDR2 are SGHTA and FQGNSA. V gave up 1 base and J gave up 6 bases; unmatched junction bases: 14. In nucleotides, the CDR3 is TGTGCCAGCAGCTTAGTGGACAGGGGCCGGGGGGCCGGCGATACGCAGTATTTT. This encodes CASSLVDRGRGAGDTQYF.

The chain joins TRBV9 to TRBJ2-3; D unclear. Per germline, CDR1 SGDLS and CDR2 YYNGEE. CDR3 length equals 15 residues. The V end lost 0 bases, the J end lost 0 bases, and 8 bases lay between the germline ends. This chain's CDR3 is CASSVEQLSTDTQYF. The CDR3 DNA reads TGTGCCAGCAGCGTAGAACAGCTTAGCACAGATACGCAGTATTTT.

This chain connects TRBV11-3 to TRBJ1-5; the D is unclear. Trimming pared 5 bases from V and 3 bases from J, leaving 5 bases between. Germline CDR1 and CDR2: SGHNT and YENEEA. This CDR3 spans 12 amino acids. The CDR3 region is CASSLFNQPQHF. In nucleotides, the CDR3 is TGTGCCAGCAGCCTATTCAATCAGCCCCAGCATTTT.

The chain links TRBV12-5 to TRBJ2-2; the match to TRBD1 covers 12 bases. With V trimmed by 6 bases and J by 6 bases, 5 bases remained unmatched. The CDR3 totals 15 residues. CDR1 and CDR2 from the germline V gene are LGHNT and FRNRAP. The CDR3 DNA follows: TGTGCTAGTGGCCACGGGACAGGGGGCTCCGGGGAGCTGTTTTTT. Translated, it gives CASGHGTGGSGELFF.

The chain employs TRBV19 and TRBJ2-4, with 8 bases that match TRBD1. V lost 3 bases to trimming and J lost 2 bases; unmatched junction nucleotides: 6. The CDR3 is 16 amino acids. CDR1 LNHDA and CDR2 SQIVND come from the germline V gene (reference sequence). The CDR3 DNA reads TGTGCCAGTAGTATGGGGACAGGAGCGACCAAAAACATTCAGTACTTC. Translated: CASSMGTGATKNIQYF.

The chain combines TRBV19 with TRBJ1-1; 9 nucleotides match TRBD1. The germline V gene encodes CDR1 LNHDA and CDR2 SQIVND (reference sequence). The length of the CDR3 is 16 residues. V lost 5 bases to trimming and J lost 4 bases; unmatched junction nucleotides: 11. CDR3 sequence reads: CASSARGQGLVTEAFF. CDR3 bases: TGTGCCAGTAGTGCAAGGGGACAGGGTTTAGTCACTGAAGCTTTCTTT. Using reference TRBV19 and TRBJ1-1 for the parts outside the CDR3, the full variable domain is DGGITQSPKYLFRKEGQNVTLSCEQNLNHDAMYWYRQDPGQGLRLIYYSQIVNDFQKGDIAEGYSVSREKKESFPLTVTSAQKNPTAFYLCASSARGQGLVTEAFFGQGTRLTVV.

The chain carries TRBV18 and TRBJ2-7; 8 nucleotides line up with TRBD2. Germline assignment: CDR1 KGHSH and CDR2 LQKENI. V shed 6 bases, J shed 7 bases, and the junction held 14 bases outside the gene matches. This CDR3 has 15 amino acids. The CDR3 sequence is CASSPISGSGREQYF. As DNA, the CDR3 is TGTGCCAGCTCGCCCATCTCGGGGAGCGGGAGAGAGCAGTACTTC.

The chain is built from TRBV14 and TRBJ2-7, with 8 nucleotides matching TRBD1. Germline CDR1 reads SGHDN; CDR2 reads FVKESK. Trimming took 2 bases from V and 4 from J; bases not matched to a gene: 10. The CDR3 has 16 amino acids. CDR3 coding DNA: TGTGCCAGCAGCCAACCCCATCGGACAGGGCGGTACGAGCAGTACTTC. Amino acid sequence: CASSQPHRTGRYEQYF.

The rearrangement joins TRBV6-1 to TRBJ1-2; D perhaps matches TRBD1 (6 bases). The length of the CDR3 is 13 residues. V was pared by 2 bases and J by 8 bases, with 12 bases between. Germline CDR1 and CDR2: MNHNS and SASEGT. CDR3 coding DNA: TGTGCCAGCAGTGAAACTGGGGGCCAGGGCTACACCTTC. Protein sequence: CASSETGGQGYTF.

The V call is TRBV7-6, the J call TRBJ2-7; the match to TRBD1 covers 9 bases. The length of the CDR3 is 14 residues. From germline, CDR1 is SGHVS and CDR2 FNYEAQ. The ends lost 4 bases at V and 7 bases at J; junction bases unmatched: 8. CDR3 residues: CASSSTTGGREQYF. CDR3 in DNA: TGTGCCAGCAGCTCCACTACAGGGGGCAGAGAGCAGTACTTC.

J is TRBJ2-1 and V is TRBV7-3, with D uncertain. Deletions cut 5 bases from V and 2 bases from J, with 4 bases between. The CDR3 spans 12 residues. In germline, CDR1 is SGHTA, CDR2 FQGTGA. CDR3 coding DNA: TGTGCCAGCAGCCTTACCTACAATGAGCAGTTCTTC. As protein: CASSLTYNEQFF.

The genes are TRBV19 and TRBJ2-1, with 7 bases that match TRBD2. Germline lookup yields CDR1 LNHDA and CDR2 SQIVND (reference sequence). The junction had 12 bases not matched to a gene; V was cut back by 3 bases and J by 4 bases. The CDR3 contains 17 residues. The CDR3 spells CASSILGSGLTYNEQFF. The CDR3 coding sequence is TGTGCCAGTAGTATCTTGGGTAGCGGGCTAACTTACAATGAGCAGTTCTTC.

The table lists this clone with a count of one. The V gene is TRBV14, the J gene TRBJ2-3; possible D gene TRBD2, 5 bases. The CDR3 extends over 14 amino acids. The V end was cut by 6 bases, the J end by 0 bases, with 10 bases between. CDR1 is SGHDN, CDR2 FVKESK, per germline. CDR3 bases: TGTGCCAGCAGGAGGGCGGCGAGCACAGATACGCAGTATTTT. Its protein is CASRRAASTDTQYF.

CDR3 sequence reads: CATHRGILQGGNYGYTF. CDR3 nucleotides: TGTGCCACTCACCGGGGCATACTACAGGGGGGTAACTATGGCTACACCTTC. V is TRBV5-4 and J is TRBJ1-2, with 8 nucleotides matching TRBD1. Trimming took 9 bases from V and 1 from J; bases not matched to a gene: 17. This CDR3 spans 17 amino acids. CDR1 and CDR2 from the germline V gene are SGHNT and YYREEE (reference sequence).

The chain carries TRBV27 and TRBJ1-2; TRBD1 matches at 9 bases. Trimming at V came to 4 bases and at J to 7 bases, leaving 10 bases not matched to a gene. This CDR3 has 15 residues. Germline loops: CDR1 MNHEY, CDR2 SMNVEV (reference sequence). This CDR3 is CASSSPGTGMRGYTF. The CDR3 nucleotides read TGTGCCAGCAGTTCACCCGGGACAGGGATGCGTGGCTACACCTTC.

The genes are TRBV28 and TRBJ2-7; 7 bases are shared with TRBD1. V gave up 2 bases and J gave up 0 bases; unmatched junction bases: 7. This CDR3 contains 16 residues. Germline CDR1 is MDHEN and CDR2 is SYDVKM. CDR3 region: CASSLRRTGSSYEQYF. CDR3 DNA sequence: TGTGCCAGCAGTTTACGGCGGACAGGCTCCTCCTACGAGCAGTACTTC.

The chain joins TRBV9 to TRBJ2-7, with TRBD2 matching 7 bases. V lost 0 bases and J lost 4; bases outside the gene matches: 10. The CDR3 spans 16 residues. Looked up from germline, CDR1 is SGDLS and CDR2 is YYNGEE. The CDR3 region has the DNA TGTGCCAGCAGCGTAGCGCCGTCGAGCGGGATGTACGAGCAGTACTTC. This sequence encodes CASSVAPSSGMYEQYF. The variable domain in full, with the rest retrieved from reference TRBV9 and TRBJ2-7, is DSGVTQTPKHLITATGQRVTLRCSPRSGDLSVYWYQQSLDQGLQFLIQYYNGEERAKGNILERFSAQQFPDLHSELNLSSLELGDSALYFCASSVAPSSGMYEQYFGPGTRLTVT.

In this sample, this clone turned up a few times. CDR3 protein: CASSLGTVLNTEAFF. The CDR3 region has the DNA TGTGCCAGCAGCTTAGGTACGGTACTGAACACTGAAGCTTTCTTT. V is TRBV11-2 and J is TRBJ1-1; D not resolved. Germline CDR1 reads SGHAT; CDR2 reads FQNNGV. Trimming took off 1 base at V and 0 bases at J, with 9 bases between the two ends. This CDR3 has 15 residues.